What follows are 10 T cell receptor beta chains derived from one specimen sequenced in a study of blood T cell repertoires in COVID-19. Method: immunoSEQ multiplex PCR; TCRdb's copy keeps in-frame clones and lacks some. The sample holds fewer than 350,000 clones; 87% are singletons and the top ten take 7.8%. Sample: peripheral blood. The receptors derive from a woman between 50 and 59 years old who had recovered from COVID-19.

V gene TRBV30 combines with J gene TRBJ2-7, with D perhaps TRBD1 (6 bases). Trimming left V 3 bases short and J 3 bases short, with 18 bases between. Germline-derived CDR1 and CDR2 are GTSNPN and SVGIG (reference sequence). The length of the CDR3 is 15 residues. This CDR3 is CAWSPAAGVSYEQYF. CDR3 nucleotides: TGTGCCTGGAGCCCCGCGGCAGGGGTAAGCTACGAGCAGTACTTC.

V usage is TRBV2 and J usage is TRBJ1-1; a weak D match, TRBD1 (6 bases). Germline V gene lookup returns CDR1 SNHLY and CDR2 FYNNEI. This CDR3 spans 14 amino acids. The germline V and J ends were trimmed by 6 bases and 2 bases, with 13 bases remaining between them. The CDR3 protein is CASSAWTVNTEAFF. DNA of the CDR3: TGTGCCAGCAGCGCCTGGACAGTTAACACTGAAGCTTTCTTT.

The rearrangement uses TRBV18 and TRBJ2-4; weak D call: TRBD1 (6 bases). Trimming shortened V by 5 bases and J by 0 bases, and 20 bases separated the two germline ends. The length of the CDR3 is 18 residues. In germline, CDR1 is KGHSH, CDR2 LQKENI. The CDR3 DNA reads TGTGCCAGCTCAACCGCATATCAGGGGCCTTTAGCCAAAAACATTCAGTACTTC. This gives the protein CASSTAYQGPLAKNIQYF.

This chain links TRBV28 with TRBJ1-2, with 7 bases identical to TRBD1. This CDR3 is 13 amino acids long. V dropped 6 bases and J dropped 4; count of bases not matched to a gene: 5. Per the germline V gene, CDR1 is MDHEN and CDR2 is SYDVKM. The CDR3 coding sequence is TGTGCCAGCAGACCTACAGGGGTCTATGGCTACACCTTC. It specifies CASRPTGVYGYTF.

Comment on this clone: Other nucleotide sequences from this sample produce the same CDR3. The chain uses TRBV18 and TRBJ1-1; 7 bases map to TRBD1. In germline, CDR1 is KGHSH, CDR2 LQKENI. The CDR3 is 13 amino acids. Germline trimming cut 1 base from V and 4 bases from J; bases unmatched to any gene: 0. CDR3 sequence: CASSPQGATEAFF. In DNA form, the CDR3 reads TGTGCCAGCTCACCACAGGGGGCCACTGAAGCTTTCTTT.

The gene calls are TRBV7-9 and TRBJ2-1; TRBD2 is a possible D gene (6 bases). This CDR3 has 14 residues. V was trimmed by 1 base and J by 3 bases, leaving 7 bases between them. Germline CDR1 and CDR2: SEHNR and FQNEAQ (reference sequence). The CDR3 region has the DNA TGTGCCAGCAGCTTAGGGACTAACTACAATGAGCAGTTCTTC. Translation: CASSLGTNYNEQFF.

The gene calls are TRBV19 and TRBJ1-5; tentatively, D is TRBD1 (6 bases). Trimming cost V 3 bases and J 3 bases, with 15 bases left between them. The V gene's germline CDR1 is LNHDA and CDR2 SQIVND (reference sequence). The CDR3 loop spans 16 amino acids. The DNA of the CDR3 is TGTGCCAGTAGTATCCTTTGGACAGCGGACAATCAGCCCCAGCATTTT. Its translation is CASSILWTADNQPQHF.

The V and J genes are TRBV11-2 and TRBJ1-6, with D unclear. Germline V gene data show CDR1 as SGHAT and CDR2 as FQNNGV. The ends were cut back, 5 bases at V and 4 bases at J, with 18 bases in the middle. The CDR3 runs to 17 residues. For the CDR3, the DNA is TGTGCCAGCAGCCACTCGGGGTCGGCATATTATAATTCACCCCTCCACTTT. Protein: CASSHSGSAYYNSPLHF.

The chain combines TRBV7-9 with TRBJ1-1; D perhaps matches TRBD1 (6 bases). The ends were cut back, 8 bases at V and 1 base at J, with 17 bases in the middle. The CDR3 totals 15 residues. The germline V gene encodes CDR1 SEHNR and CDR2 FQNEAQ (reference sequence). This chain's CDR3 is CASDQGPGPNTEAFF. CDR3 DNA: TGTGCCAGCGACCAGGGGCCAGGGCCGAACACTGAAGCTTTCTTT.

The chain recombines TRBV3-1 (or the pseudogene TRBV3-2) with TRBJ1-1; the D gene is possibly TRBD1 (6 bases). Germline-derived CDR1 and CDR2 are LGHDT and YNNKEL (reference sequence). V was clipped by 0 bases and J by 2 bases, with 10 bases between them. The CDR3 has 15 residues. The CDR3 DNA reads TGTGCCAGCAGCCAAGAAGCACAGGGAAACACTGAAGCTTTCTTT. Its protein is CASSQEAQGNTEAFF.